The source of this T cell receptor (beta chain) is a study of control samples from healthy donors and cancer patients. Germline loops: CDR1 LNHDA, CDR2 SQIVND (reference sequence). J was trimmed by 1 base and V by 4 bases; bases with no gene match: 2. The CDR3 runs 15 residues. Repertoires were generated with immunoSEQ multiplex PCR, while TCRdb's copy carries only in-frame clones and drops some. Among about 150,000 clones listed, about 93% were seen once. The V and J genes are TRBV19 and TRBJ2-7, with 12 nucleotides matching TRBD2. The material sequenced was blood. This sequence originates from a man aged 45-60 years in good health. CDR3 sequence: CASSTTSGSSYEQYF. The CDR3, as DNA: TGTGCCAGTAGTACGACTAGCGGGAGTTCCTACGAGCAGTACTTC.